This TCR beta chain was captured in a study of early T cells in non-severe SARS-CoV-2 infection. About the study: From unsorted whole blood, bulk RNA was sequenced, and the chains remained unpaired.

This clonotype was seen repeatedly, ten times or more. The CDR3 is 13 amino acids. Trimming cost V 2 bases and J 7 bases, with 10 bases left between them. In germline, CDR1 is LGHNA, CDR2 YSLEER. Unique molecular identifiers (one per individual cDNA molecule) were attached. TCRdb itself ran the 5' RACE reads through MiXCR, one entry per CDR3 protein. There are about 63,000 distinct CDR3 sequences in the sample; 10% to 15% occur only once, and less than 6% lies in the top ten. This chain joins TRBV4-3 and TRBJ2-3; possibly TRBD1 for D (5 bases). The sample taken for sequencing was whole blood. The origin of this receptor is an adult who was a healthcare worker with PCR-confirmed SARS-CoV-2 infection or an uninfected control (not recorded which). In nucleotides, the CDR3 is TGCGCCAGCAGCCAACAGGGTTTTCATACGCAGTATTTT. The encoded protein is CASSQQGFHTQYF.